The 12 T cell receptor beta chains reported below all come from one sample, sequenced in a study of CD8+ T cells in alopecia areata. Isolated RNA was reverse transcribed into cDNA used as the sequencing template. The assay was immunoSEQ multiplex PCR, and TCRdb's table has in-frame clones only and misses some. In the table there are more than 90,000 clones, approximately 60% of which are singletons. The sample consisted of CD4+ T cells sorted from blood. The receptor set was obtained from a human donor in good health.

V is TRBV4-1 and J is TRBJ2-1; the match to TRBD2 covers 12 bases. This CDR3 has 16 residues. Germline CDR1 reads MGHRA; CDR2 reads YSYEKL. The V segment lost 5 bases and the J segment 8 bases; nucleotides outside the gene matches: 10. The CDR3, as DNA: TGCGCCAGCAGCTCCAGGGCTAGCGGGGGGGCGGATGAGCAGTTCTTC. It specifies CASSSRASGGADEQFF.

This rearrangement joins TRBV5-1 to TRBJ2-1; 13 bases map to TRBD2. Per germline, CDR1 SGHRS and CDR2 YFSETQ. The ends lost 4 bases at V and 9 bases at J; junction bases unmatched: 7. This CDR3 contains 15 residues. This CDR3 is CASSPTSGGPFEQFF. The CDR3 region has the DNA TGCGCCAGCAGCCCGACTAGCGGGGGGCCGTTTGAGCAGTTCTTC.

This clone has just a few counts. V gene TRBV19 combines with J gene TRBJ2-1, with D perhaps TRBD2 (5 bases). CDR1 is LNHDA, CDR2 SQIVND, per germline (reference sequence). V lost 5 bases and J 0 bases, leaving 11 bases between the germline ends. There are 15 residues in the CDR3. CDR3 sequence (DNA): TGTGCCAGTAGTGAGGGAAGAGGCTCCTACAATGAGCAGTTCTTC. It codes for CASSEGRGSYNEQFF.

V is TRBV27 and J is TRBJ1-2, with unresolved D. The CDR3 is 13 amino acids. Germline CDR1 MNHEY, CDR2 SMNVEV (reference sequence). Deletions cut 3 bases from V and 2 bases from J, with 7 bases between. For the CDR3, the DNA is TGTGCCAGCAGTTTCCGGGCCAACTATGGCTACACCTTC. Its translation: CASSFRANYGYTF.

J is TRBJ1-1 and V is TRBV5-1; D might be TRBD1 (6 bases). The germline V gene has CDR1 SGHRS and CDR2 YFSETQ. The germline V and J ends were trimmed by 4 bases and 1 base, with 17 bases remaining between them. The CDR3 consists of 16 residues. CDR3 sequence reads: CASSQTPGTSNTEAFF. The DNA for the CDR3 is TGCGCCAGCAGCCAGACGCCCGGGACATCGAACACTGAAGCTTTCTTT.

The CDR3 DNA is TGTGCCTGGACGGCAGGCTCAGGCGAGCAGTACTTC. Translated, it gives CAWTAGSGEQYF. The chain joins TRBV30 to TRBJ2-7; D unclear. This CDR3 comprises 12 residues. The ends were cut back, 4 bases at V and 6 bases at J, with 13 bases in the middle. Germline loops: CDR1 GTSNPN, CDR2 SVGIG (reference sequence).

CDR3 sequence: CASSLSPSFLTNEKLFF. Written as DNA, the CDR3 is TGTGCCAGCAGCCTAAGCCCGTCTTTCCTCACTAATGAAAAACTGTTTTTT. The chain joins TRBV11-2 to TRBJ1-4; D gene unclear. Trimming took 5 bases from V and 2 from J, leaving 18 bases between them. The CDR3 runs to 17 residues. CDR1 SGHAT and CDR2 FQNNGV come from the germline V gene. Full variable domain (missing parts from reference TRBV11-2 and TRBJ1-4): EAGVAQSPRYKIIEKRQSVAFWCNPISGHATLYWYQQILGQGPKLLIQFQNNGVVDDSQLPKDRFSAERLKGVDSTLKIQPAKLEDSAVYLCASSLSPSFLTNEKLFFGSGTQLSVL.

This chain joins TRBV12-5 and TRBJ2-3; D unresolved. Trimming cost V 2 bases and J 6 bases, with 12 bases left between them. The germline gives CDR1 LGHNT, CDR2 FRNRAP. This CDR3 is 14 amino acids long. In DNA, the CDR3 is TGTGCTAGTGGTTTGCCCCTCCGTTTGGATACGCAGTATTTT. It codes for CASGLPLRLDTQYF.

With respect to this clone: Other DNA sequences of this sample code for an identical CDR3. The genes are TRBV27 and TRBJ1-2, with 10 bases aligning to TRBD1. Germline lookup yields CDR1 MNHEY and CDR2 SMNVEV (reference sequence). The CDR3 extends over 13 amino acids. With V trimmed by 2 bases and J by 8 bases, 2 bases remained unmatched. CDR3 loop: CASSLGQGGGYTF. The CDR3 DNA reads as TGTGCCAGCAGTTTAGGACAGGGGGGCGGCTACACCTTC.

The chain is built from TRBV4-1 and TRBJ1-6; TRBD1 matches at 9 bases. CDR1 and CDR2 (germline): MGHRA, YSYEKL. The CDR3 length is 13 residues. J lost 9 bases, V lost 4 bases, and 1 base had no gene match. CDR3 sequence (DNA): TGCGCCAGCAGCCCGGACAGGGGTTCACCCCTCCACTTT. This translates into CASSPDRGSPLHF.

V usage is TRBV29-1 and J usage is TRBJ2-3; D unclear. Germline CDR1 reads SQVTM; CDR2 reads ANQGSEA. CDR3 size: 10 residues. The germline V and J ends were trimmed by 6 bases and 6 bases, with 7 bases remaining between them. CDR3 in DNA: TGCAGCGTGCTGGTGGATACGCAGTATTTT. It is translated as CSVLVDTQYF.

This clone was recorded a few times. This sequence joins TRBV27 and TRBJ1-3; D gene ambiguous. Trimming shortened V by 4 bases and J by 4 bases, and 14 bases separated the two germline ends. This CDR3 has 15 residues. The germline CDR1 and CDR2 sequences are MNHEY and SMNVEV (reference sequence). The CDR3 loop is CASSSLGSDGNTIYF. The CDR3 region has the DNA TGTGCCAGCAGTTCCCTAGGCTCGGACGGAAACACCATATATTTT.